The sequence of this T cell receptor beta chain was determined in a study of identical twins. Note on this clonotype: Antigen specificity is unknown.

CDR3 length: 14 amino acids. V lost 4 bases, J lost 0 bases, and 8 bases lay in between. Germline values: CDR1 SGHRS, CDR2 YFSETQ. A single record per CDR3 protein comes from TCRdb applying MiXCR to the 5' RACE reads. This sample carries approximately 350,000 distinct CDR3 sequences, around an eighth of them seen once, and the ten largest clones take roughly 7.8%. Study observations and caveats: Diverse VJ usage suggested most zero-insertion clonotypes were not invariant T cells.

The sample was also reused in another study, on yellow fever vaccine responses in identical twins.

The specimen sequenced was CD8+ T cells sorted from blood. The chain is built from TRBV5-1 and TRBJ1-3; no definite D call. The clonotype was recovered from a woman aged 18-29 years in good health. CDR3 sequence (DNA): TGCGCCAGCAGCCAATCAGGCTCTGGAAACACCATATATTTT. It encodes CASSQSGSGNTIYF.